Following are 9 T cell receptor beta chains from one sample sequenced in a study of T-cell memory formation after mild COVID-19. Each CDR3 protein gets one entry after TCRdb re-called the 5' RACE reads with MiXCR. The data show 300,000 to 350,000 distinct CDR3 sequences, with around an eighth seen just once and about 21% held by the top ten. The specimen sequenced was PBMCs or a T cell subset sorted from them (not recorded which). These receptors came from a man between 18 and 35 years old who had mild COVID-19 (a few samples of this study predate the infection). Cell type and time point are not known.

This clonotype was detected a few times. The chain joins TRBV25-1 to TRBJ2-1; D remains ambiguous. In germline, CDR1 is MGHDK, CDR2 SYGVNS. V dropped 8 bases and J dropped 15 bases, with 17 bases sitting between them. The CDR3 is 11 amino acids. The CDR3 sequence is CASGPPMSPFF. CDR3 bases: TGTGCCAGCGGGCCCCCCATGAGTCCGTTCTTC.

At least ten counts were recorded for this clonotype. This sequence joins TRBV5-1 and TRBJ2-5; D may be TRBD1 (6 bases). Trimming cost V 2 bases and J 5 bases, with 10 bases left between them. Germline V CDR1 and CDR2: SGHRS, YFSETQ. The CDR3 totals 13 residues. CDR3 in amino acids: CASSFDRLETQYF. The CDR3 DNA is TGCGCCAGCAGCTTTGACAGGTTGGAGACCCAGTACTTC.

This clonotype was seen only a few times. The CDR3 nucleotides read TGCGCCAGCAGCCACCCAGGGACGGCCATCTACGAGCAGTACTTC. Its protein is CASSHPGTAIYEQYF. This chain connects TRBV4-1 to TRBJ2-7; D may correspond to TRBD1 or TRBD2 (5 bases each). Trimming left V 3 bases short and J 3 bases short, with 15 bases between. Germline V gives CDR1 MGHRA, CDR2 YSYEKL. This CDR3 contains 15 residues.

The chain couples TRBV2 to TRBJ1-5; 8 bases line up with TRBD1. CDR1 and CDR2 (germline): SNHLY, FYNNEI. The V segment lost 4 bases and the J segment 5 bases; nucleotides outside the gene matches: 4. CDR3 length: 14 residues. CDR3 loop: CASSATGGYQPQHF. For the CDR3, the DNA is TGTGCCAGCAGTGCCACAGGGGGTTATCAGCCCCAGCATTTT.

This clonotype has a handful of counts. The DNA is omitted, as the CDR3 cannot be located on it reliably, and the CDR3 follows TCRdb's listing. The chain links TRBV28 to TRBJ2-4; the D call in the table, TRBD1, was not verified against the DNA. Looked up from germline, CDR1 is MDHEN and CDR2 is SYDVKM. The CDR3 is made up of 14 amino acids, end residues included. The CDR3: CASSSSGQGHIQYF.

The chain links TRBV12-5 to TRBJ1-2, with D possibly being TRBD1 (5 bases). CDR1 is LGHNT and CDR2 is FRNRAP in the germline V gene. With 3 bases removed from V and 2 bases from J, the gap between germline ends came to 10 bases. There are 14 residues in the CDR3. The CDR3 region is CASGFYPGNYGYTF. The CDR3 DNA reads as TGTGCTAGTGGTTTCTACCCAGGGAACTATGGCTACACCTTC.

This clonotype has a count of ten or more. V and J are TRBV24-1 and TRBJ2-1; 11 bases are a match to TRBD2. The CDR3 is made up of 16 amino acids. J lost 2 bases, V lost 2 bases, and 1 base had no gene match. CDR1 and CDR2 from the germline V gene are KGHDR and SFDVKD. The CDR3 loop reads CATSDSLAGAYNEQFF. In DNA form, the CDR3 reads TGTGCCACCAGTGATTCACTAGCGGGAGCCTACAATGAGCAGTTCTTC.

Only a few counts were recorded for this clonotype. The chain is built from TRBV11-2 and TRBJ2-5; 8 bases align to TRBD1. The germline V gene has CDR1 SGHAT and CDR2 FQNNGV. Losses at the gene ends were 5 bases for V and 5 bases for J; bases not matched to a gene: 4. The CDR3 consists of 13 residues. This CDR3 reads CASSARGRETQYF. The CDR3, as DNA: TGTGCCAGCAGCGCCAGGGGGCGGGAGACCCAGTACTTC.

The chain recombines TRBV10-3 with TRBJ1-3, with TRBD1 as a possible D gene (5 bases). CDR1 ENHRY and CDR2 SYGVKD come from the germline V gene. The germline V and J ends were trimmed by 6 bases and 3 bases, with 9 bases remaining between them. This CDR3 spans 13 amino acids. The CDR3 spells CAIRMTDGNTIYF. CDR3 bases: TGTGCCATCAGAATGACAGATGGAAACACCATATATTTT.